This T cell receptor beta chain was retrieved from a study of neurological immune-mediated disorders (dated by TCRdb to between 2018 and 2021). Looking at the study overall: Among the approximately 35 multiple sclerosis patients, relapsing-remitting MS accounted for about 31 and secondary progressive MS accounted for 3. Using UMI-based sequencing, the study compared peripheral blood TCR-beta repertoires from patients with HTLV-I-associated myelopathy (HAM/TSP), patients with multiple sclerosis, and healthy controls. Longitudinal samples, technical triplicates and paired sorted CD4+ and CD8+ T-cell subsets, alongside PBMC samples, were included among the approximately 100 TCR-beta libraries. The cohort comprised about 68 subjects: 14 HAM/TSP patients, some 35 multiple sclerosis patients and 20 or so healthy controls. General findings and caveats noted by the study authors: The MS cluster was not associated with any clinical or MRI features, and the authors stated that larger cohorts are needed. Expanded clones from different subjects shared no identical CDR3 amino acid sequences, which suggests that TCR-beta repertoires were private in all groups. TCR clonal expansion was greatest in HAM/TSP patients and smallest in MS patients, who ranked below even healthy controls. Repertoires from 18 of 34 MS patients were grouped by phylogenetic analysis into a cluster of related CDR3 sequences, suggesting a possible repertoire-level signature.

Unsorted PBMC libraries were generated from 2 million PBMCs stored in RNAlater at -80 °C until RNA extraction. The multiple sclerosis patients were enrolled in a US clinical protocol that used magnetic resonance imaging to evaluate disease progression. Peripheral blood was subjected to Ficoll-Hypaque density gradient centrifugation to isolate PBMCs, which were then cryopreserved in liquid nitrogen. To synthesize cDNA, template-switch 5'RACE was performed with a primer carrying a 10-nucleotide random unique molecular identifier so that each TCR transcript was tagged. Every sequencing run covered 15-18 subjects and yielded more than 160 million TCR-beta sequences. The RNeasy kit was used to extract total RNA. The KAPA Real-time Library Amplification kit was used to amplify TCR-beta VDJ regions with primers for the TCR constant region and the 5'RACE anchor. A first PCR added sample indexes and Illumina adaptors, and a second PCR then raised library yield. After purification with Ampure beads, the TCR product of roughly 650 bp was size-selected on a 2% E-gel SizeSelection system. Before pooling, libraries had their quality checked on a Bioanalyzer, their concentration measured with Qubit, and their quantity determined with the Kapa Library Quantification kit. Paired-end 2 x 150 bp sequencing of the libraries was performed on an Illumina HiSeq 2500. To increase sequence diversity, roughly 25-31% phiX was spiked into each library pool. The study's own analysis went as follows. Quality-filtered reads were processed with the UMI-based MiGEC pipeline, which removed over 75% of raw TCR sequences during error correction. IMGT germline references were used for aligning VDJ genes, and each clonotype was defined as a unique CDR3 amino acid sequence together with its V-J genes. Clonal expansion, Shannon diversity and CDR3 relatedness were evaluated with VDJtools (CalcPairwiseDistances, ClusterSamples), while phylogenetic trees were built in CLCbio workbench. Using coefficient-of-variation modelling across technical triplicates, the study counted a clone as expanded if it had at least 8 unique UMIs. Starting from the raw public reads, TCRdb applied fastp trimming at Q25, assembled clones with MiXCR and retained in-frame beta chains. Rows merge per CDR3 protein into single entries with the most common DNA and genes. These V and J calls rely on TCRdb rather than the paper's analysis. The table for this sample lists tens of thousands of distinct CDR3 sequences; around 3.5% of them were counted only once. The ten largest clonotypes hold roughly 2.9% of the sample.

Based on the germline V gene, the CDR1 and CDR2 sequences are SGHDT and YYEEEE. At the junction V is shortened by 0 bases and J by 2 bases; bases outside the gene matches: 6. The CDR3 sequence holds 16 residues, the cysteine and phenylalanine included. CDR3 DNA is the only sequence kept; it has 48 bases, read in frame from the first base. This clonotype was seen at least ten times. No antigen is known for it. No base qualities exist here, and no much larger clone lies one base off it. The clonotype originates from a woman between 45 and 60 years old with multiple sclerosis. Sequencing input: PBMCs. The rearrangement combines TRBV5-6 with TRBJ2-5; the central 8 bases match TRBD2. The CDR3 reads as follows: CASSLGLAGIQETQYF. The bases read TGTGCCAGCAGCTTGGGGTTAGCGGGGATTCAAGAGACCCAGTACTTC.